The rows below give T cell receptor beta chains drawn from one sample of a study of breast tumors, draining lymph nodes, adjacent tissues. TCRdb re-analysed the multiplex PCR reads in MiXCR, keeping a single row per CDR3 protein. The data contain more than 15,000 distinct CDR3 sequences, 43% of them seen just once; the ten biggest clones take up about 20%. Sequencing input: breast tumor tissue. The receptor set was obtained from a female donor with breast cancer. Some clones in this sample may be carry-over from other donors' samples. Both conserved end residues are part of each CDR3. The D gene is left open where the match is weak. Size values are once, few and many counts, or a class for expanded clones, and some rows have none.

TGTGCCAGCAGCTTACTCCCCGACGCCTCGGGATCCCCCCTCCACTTT	CASSLLPDASGSPLHF	TRBJ1-6	TRBV11-2	.	.	16
TGCAGTGCTAGGGGCCGGGGCAATCAGCCCCAGCATTTT	CSARGRGNQPQHF	TRBJ1-5	TRBV20-1	.	.	13
TGTGCCAGCACGCGGACACCTGGAAACACCATATATTTT	CASTRTPGNTIYF	TRBJ1-3	TRBV6-2/TRBV6-3	.	many	13
TGTGCCAGCAGTGAAGGGATGGGGGCCAATCAGCCCCAGCATTTT	CASSEGMGANQPQHF	TRBJ1-5	TRBV6-1	.	many	15
TGTGCCAGCAGTTCCCTAGCGGGAGATTTCAATGAGCAGTTCTTC	CASSSLAGDFNEQFF	TRBJ2-1	TRBV6-5	TRBD2	.	15
TGTGCCAGCACCCCCGGATTCGCCGGGGAGCTGTTTTTT	CASTPGFAGELFF	TRBJ2-2	TRBV9	.	.	13
TGCAGTGCGCACCCAGGGACAGGGGATCGCGGCTACACCTTC	CSAHPGTGDRGYTF	TRBJ1-2	TRBV20-1	TRBD1	medium-sized	14
TGCAGCGTTGAAGGATGGGTGGGGGCAGATACGCAGTATTTT	CSVEGWVGADTQYF	TRBJ2-3	TRBV29-1	.	.	14
TGTGCCTGGAGTGCCGGGACAGTTAATCAGCCCCAGCATTTT	CAWSAGTVNQPQHF	TRBJ1-5	TRBV30	TRBD1	.	14
TGTGCCAGCAGTTACAGGCGCCCCTACGAGCAGTACTTC	CASSYRRPYEQYF	TRBJ2-7	TRBV12-3/TRBV12-4	.	many	13
TGTGCCAGCAGCTTAGACTTATCTGGAAACACCATATATTTT	CASSLDLSGNTIYF	TRBJ1-3	TRBV7-2	.	medium-sized	14
TGTGCCAGCAGCGTTACCCAGGGAGGCACAGATACGCAGTATTTT	CASSVTQGGTDTQYF	TRBJ2-3	TRBV9	.	many	15
TGCGCCAGCAGCCCAACTAGCGGAACCTACGAGCAGTACTTC	CASSPTSGTYEQYF	TRBJ2-7	TRBV5-1	TRBD2	.	14
TGTGCCACCAGTGATAGCGGTGACTACAATGAGCAGTTCTTC	CATSDSGDYNEQFF	TRBJ2-1	TRBV24-1	.	.	14
TGTGCCAGCAGTGAAGCGGTACACAGGGAAACTGAAGCTTTCTTT	CASSEAVHRETEAFF	TRBJ1-1	TRBV5-4	.	.	15
TGTGCCAGCAGCGTTAGCGGGATAGCATACAATGAGCAGTTCTTC	CASSVSGIAYNEQFF	TRBJ2-1	TRBV9	TRBD2	.	15
TGTGCCACCAGTGATAGGACAGCCTACGAGCAGTACTTC	CATSDRTAYEQYF	TRBJ2-7	TRBV24-1	.	.	13
TGTGCCAGCAGTCCGGGACAGGGAAGTTCACCCCTCCACTTT	CASSPGQGSSPLHF	TRBJ1-6	TRBV13	TRBD1	.	14
TGTGCCAGCAGTTCCCAGGACACCGGGGAGCTGTTTTTT	CASSSQDTGELFF	TRBJ2-2	TRBV6-4	.	many	13
TGCAGTGCTAGAGATCTGGGGAAGGGGGGCCTTTCGACAGATACGCAGTATTTT	CSARDLGKGGLSTDTQYF	TRBJ2-3	TRBV20-1	.	medium-sized	18
TGTGCCAGCAGCACTGGACTAGCGGGACCAGATACGCAGTATTTT	CASSTGLAGPDTQYF	TRBJ2-3	TRBV11-3	TRBD2	many	15
TGTGCCAGCAGACCCCGGACTAACAACGATGAGCAGTTCTTC	CASRPRTNNDEQFF	TRBJ2-1	TRBV12-3/TRBV12-4	.	many	14
TGTGCCAGCAGCTTAGAAAAGGGGGCGGGGCCCCAGCATTTT	CASSLEKGAGPQHF	TRBJ1-5	TRBV7-8	TRBD1	.	14
TGTGCCACCCGACAGGGGGGGAATCAGCCCCAGCATTTT	CATRQGGNQPQHF	TRBJ1-5	TRBV15	TRBD1	many	13
TGTGCCTGGGGCCCCAATTCACCCCTCCACTTT	CAWGPNSPLHF	TRBJ1-6	TRBV30	.	many	11
TGTGCCAGCAGCTCGTCATCAACGGTCGAAAAACTGTTTTTT	CASSSSSTVEKLFF	TRBJ1-4	TRBV7-2	.	few	14
TGTGCCAGCAGTCCGCGCTCGAGGGGGGGATCCTACGAGCAGTACTTC	CASSPRSRGGSYEQYF	TRBJ2-7	TRBV12-3/TRBV12-4	.	medium-sized	16
TGTGCCAGCAGTTTAATGGCCAGCGGGGGTGAAGCTTTCTTT	CASSLMASGGEAFF	TRBJ1-1	TRBV28	.	.	14
TGCAGTGCTAGCCCTTGGCGTACAGATACGCAGTATTTT	CSASPWRTDTQYF	TRBJ2-3	TRBV20-1	.	medium-sized	13
TGCGCCAGCAGCTTAGAATCGGGACTAGCGCTTGCTGGAGGCAATGAGCAGTTCTTC	CASSLESGLALAGGNEQFF	TRBJ2-1	TRBV7-6	TRBD2	.	19
TGCAGTGCTCCCAGCACCGGGACAGTTCGTACCTACGAGCAGTACTTC	CSAPSTGTVRTYEQYF	TRBJ2-7	TRBV29-1	TRBD1	.	16
TGCGCCAGCAGCCCAGGGGGGGGGATCAATGAGCAGTTCTTC	CASSPGGGINEQFF	TRBJ2-1	TRBV10-2	.	many	14
TGTGCCAGCTCACCACAGCGCACAGATACGCAGTATTTT	CASSPQRTDTQYF	TRBJ2-3	TRBV18	.	many	13
TGCAGTGCTAGAAGGGGAACCTACAGGGGTGAGCAGTTCTTC	CSARRGTYRGEQFF	TRBJ2-1	TRBV20-1	TRBD1	once	14
TGCGCCAGCAGCTTGCCCAGTAGCACAGATACGCAGTATTTT	CASSLPSSTDTQYF	TRBJ2-3	TRBV5-1	.	many	14
TGCAGTGCTAACTACCTAGCGGGAGGTGGCTATGAGCAGTTCTTC	CSANYLAGGGYEQFF	TRBJ2-1	TRBV20-1	TRBD2	.	15
TGCGCCAGCAGCTTGGCGGGGGGCGCGAGTGAAGCTTTCTTT	CASSLAGGASEAFF	TRBJ1-1	TRBV5-1	.	.	14
TGCAGTGCTAGAGTCGGGACAGGGGCAACAGATACGCAGTATTTT	CSARVGTGATDTQYF	TRBJ2-3	TRBV20-1	TRBD1	medium-sized	15
TGTGCCAGCAGCGCTTGGACAGGGGACAATGAGCAGTTCTTC	CASSAWTGDNEQFF	TRBJ2-1	TRBV9	TRBD1	many	14
TGTGCCAGCAGCTTGGGCCCCTTCAGGCGGGGGAACACAGATACGCAGTATTTT	CASSLGPFRRGNTDTQYF	TRBJ2-3	TRBV5-4	TRBD2	.	18
TGTGCCACCAGCGTTCCGGGACAGACTAAAGCTTTCTTT	CATSVPGQTKAFF	TRBJ1-1	TRBV15	TRBD1	few	13
TGTGCCTGGATCGACAGGGGCGGGATAGATACGCAGTATTTT	CAWIDRGGIDTQYF	TRBJ2-3	TRBV30	TRBD1	many	14